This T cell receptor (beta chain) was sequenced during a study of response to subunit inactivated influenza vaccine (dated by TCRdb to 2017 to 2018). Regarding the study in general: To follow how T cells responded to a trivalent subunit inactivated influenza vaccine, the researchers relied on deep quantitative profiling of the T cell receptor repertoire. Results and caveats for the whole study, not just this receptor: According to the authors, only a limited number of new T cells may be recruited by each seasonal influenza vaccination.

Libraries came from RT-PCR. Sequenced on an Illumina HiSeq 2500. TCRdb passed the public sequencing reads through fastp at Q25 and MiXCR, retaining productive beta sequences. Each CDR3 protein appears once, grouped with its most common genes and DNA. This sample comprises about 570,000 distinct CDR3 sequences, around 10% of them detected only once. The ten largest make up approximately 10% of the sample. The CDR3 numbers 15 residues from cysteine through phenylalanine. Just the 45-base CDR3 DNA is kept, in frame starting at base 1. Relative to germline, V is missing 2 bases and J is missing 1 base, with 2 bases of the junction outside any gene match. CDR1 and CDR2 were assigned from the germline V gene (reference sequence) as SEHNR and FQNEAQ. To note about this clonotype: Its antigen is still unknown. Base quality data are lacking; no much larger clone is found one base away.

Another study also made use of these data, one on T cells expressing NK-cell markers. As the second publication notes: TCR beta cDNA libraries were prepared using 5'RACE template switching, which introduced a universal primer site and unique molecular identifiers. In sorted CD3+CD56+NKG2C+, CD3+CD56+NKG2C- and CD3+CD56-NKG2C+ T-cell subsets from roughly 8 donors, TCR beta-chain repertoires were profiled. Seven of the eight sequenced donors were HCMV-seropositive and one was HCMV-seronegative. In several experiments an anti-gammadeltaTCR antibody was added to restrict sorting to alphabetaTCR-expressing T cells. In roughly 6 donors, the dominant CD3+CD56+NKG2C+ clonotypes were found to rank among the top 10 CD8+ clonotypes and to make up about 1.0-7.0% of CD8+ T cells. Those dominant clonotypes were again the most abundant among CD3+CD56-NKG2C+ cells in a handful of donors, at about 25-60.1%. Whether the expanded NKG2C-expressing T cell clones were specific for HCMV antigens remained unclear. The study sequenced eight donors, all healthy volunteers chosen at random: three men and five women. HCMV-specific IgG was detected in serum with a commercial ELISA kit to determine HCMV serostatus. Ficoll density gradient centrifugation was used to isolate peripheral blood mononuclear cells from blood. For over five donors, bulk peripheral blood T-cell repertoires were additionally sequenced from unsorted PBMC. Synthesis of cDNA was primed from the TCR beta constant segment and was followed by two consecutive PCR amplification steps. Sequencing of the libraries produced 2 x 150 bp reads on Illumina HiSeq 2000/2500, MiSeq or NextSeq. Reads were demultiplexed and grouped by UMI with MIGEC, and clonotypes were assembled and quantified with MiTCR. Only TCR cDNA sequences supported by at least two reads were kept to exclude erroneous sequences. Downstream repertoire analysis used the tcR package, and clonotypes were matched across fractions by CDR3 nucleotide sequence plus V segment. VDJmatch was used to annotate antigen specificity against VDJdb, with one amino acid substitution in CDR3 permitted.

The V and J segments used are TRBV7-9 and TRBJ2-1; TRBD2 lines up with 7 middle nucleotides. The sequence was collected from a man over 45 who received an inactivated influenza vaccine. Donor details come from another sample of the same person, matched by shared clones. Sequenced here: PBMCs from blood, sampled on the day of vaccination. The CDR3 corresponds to CASSLSGISYNEQFF. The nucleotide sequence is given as TGTGCCAGCAGCTTAAGCGGGATATCCTACAATGAGCAGTTCTTC. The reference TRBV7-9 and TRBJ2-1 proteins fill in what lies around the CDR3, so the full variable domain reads DTGVSQNPRHKITKRGQNVTFRCDPISEHNRLYWYRQTLGQGPEFLTYFQNEAQLEKSRLLSDRFSAERPKGSFSTLEIQRTEQGDSAMYLCASSLSGISYNEQFFGPGTRLTVL.